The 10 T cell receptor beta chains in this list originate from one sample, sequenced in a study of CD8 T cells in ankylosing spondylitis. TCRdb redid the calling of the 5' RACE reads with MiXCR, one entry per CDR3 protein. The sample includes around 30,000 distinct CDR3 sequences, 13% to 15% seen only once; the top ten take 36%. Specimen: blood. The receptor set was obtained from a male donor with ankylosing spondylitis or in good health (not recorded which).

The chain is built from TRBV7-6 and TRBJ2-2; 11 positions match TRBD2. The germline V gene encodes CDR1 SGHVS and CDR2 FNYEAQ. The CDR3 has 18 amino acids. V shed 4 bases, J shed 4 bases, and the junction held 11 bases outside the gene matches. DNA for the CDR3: TGTGCCAGCAGCTCTGGGGCCGGGACTAGCGGTCTCACCGGGGAGCTGTTTTTT. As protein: CASSSGAGTSGLTGELFF.

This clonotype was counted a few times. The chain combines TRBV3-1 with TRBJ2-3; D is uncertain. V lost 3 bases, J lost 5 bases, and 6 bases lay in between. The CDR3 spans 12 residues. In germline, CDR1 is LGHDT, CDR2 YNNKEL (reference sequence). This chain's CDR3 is CASSQFGDTQYF. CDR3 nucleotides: TGTGCCAGCAGCCAGTTTGGAGATACGCAGTATTTT.

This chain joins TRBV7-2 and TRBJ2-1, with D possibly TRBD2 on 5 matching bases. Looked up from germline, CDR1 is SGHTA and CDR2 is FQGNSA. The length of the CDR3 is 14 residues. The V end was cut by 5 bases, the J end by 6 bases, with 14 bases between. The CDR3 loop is CASSPTFSANEQFF. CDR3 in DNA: TGTGCCAGCAGCCCTACGTTTAGCGCCAATGAGCAGTTCTTC.

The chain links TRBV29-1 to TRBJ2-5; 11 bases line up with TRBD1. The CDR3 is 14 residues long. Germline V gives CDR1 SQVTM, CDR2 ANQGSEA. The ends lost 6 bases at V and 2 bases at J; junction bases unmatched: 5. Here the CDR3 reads CSVYGQGAQETQYF. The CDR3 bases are TGCAGCGTCTACGGACAGGGGGCTCAAGAGACCCAGTACTTC.

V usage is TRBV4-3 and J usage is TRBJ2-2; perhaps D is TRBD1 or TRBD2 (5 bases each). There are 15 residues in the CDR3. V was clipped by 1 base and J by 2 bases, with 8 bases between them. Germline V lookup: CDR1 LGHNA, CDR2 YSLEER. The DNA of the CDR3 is TGCGCCAGCAGCCAAGGAGGGGCCAACACCGGGGAGCTGTTTTTT. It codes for CASSQGGANTGELFF.

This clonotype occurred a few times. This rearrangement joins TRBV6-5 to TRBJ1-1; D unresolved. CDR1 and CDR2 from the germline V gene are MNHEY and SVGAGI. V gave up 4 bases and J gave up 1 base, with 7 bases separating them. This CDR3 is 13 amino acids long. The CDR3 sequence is CASSFGRNTEAFF. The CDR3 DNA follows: TGTGCCAGCAGTTTTGGGAGGAACACTGAAGCTTTCTTT.

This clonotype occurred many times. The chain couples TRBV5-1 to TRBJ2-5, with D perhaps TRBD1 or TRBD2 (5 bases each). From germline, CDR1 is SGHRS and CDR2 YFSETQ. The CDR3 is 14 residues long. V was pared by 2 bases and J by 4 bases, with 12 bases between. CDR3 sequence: CASSFGTVTETQYF. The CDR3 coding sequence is TGCGCCAGCAGCTTTGGGACCGTCACAGAGACCCAGTACTTC.

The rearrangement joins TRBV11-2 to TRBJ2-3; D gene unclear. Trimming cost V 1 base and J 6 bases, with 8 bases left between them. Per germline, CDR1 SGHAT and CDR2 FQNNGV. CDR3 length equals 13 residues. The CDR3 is CASSLVGRDTQYF. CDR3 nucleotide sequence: TGTGCCAGCAGCTTAGTTGGCCGGGATACGCAGTATTTT.

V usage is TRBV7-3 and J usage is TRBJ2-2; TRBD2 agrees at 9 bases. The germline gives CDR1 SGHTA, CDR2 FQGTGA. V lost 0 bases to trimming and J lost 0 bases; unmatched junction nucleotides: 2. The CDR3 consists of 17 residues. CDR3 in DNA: TGTGCCAGCAGCTTAACTAGCGGGGGCCCGAACACCGGGGAGCTGTTTTTT. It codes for CASSLTSGGPNTGELFF.

CDR3 DNA sequence: TGCGCCAGCAGCCGACTACAGGGTACCACAGATACGCAGTATTTT. This gives the protein CASSRLQGTTDTQYF. This chain links TRBV4-1 with TRBJ2-3, with a possible D match to TRBD1 (6 bases). Germline CDR1 MGHRA, CDR2 YSYEKL. V was trimmed by 4 bases and J by 2 bases, leaving 13 bases between them. The CDR3 runs to 15 residues.